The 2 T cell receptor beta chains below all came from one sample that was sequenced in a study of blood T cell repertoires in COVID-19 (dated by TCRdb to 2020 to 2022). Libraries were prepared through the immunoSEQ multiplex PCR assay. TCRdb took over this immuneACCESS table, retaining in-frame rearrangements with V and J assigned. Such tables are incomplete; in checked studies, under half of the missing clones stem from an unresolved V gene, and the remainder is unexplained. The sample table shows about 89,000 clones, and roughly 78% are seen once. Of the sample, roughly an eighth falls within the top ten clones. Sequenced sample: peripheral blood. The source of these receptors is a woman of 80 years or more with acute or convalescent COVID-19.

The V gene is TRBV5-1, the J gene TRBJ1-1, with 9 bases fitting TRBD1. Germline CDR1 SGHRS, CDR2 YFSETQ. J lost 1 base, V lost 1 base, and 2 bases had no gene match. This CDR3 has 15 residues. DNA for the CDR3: TGCGCCAGCAGCTTGCTGACAGGGGGGAACACTGAAGCTTTCTTT. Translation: CASSLLTGGNTEAFF.

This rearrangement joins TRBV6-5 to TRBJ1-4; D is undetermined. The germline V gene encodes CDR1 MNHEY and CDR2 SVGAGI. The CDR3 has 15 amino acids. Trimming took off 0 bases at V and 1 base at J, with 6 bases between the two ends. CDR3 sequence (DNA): TGTGCCAGCAGTTACTCGCCCAGAACTAATGAAAAACTGTTTTTT. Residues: CASSYSPRTNEKLFF.